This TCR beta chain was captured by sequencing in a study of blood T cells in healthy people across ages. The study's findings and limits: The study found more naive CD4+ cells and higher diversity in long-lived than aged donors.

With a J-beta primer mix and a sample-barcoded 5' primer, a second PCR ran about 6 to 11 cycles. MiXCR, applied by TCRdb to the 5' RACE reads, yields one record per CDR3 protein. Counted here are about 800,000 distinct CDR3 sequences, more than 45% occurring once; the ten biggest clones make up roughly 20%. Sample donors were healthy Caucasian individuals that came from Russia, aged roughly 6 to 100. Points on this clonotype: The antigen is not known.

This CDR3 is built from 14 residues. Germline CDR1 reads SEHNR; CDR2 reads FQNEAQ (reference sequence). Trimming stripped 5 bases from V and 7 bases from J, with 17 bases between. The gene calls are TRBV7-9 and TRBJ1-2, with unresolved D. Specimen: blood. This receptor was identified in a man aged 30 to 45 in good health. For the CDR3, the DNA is TGTGCCAGCAGCGCGGGAATAGGGAAAGTTGGCTACACCTTC. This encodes CASSAGIGKVGYTF.